The clone carrying this TCR beta chain was detected a few times. This may be a read error, as it is one base from a much larger clone. Specified time point: newly diagnosed GD, antithyroid drugs for less than 3 months. From RNA extracted from PBMCs, the TCR library was made. The entry originates in a study of regulatory T cells in long-lasting Graves disease. Trimming cost V 6 bases and J 1 base, with 9 bases left between them. CDR3 size: 13 residues. Per germline, CDR1 LNHNV and CDR2 YYDKDF (reference sequence). Arm-PCR of CDR3 regions and iRepertoire HTBI primers were the basis on which TCR beta libraries were built. TCRdb re-analysed the multiplex PCR reads in MiXCR, keeping a single row per CDR3 protein. The top ten hold about 20% of the sample, which has a few hundred thousand distinct CDR3 sequences, approximately 12% seen once. The data were also submitted as part of a second study, on T cells in Graves' hyperthyroidism and ophthalmopathy.

This specimen consisted of peripheral blood mononuclear cells (PBMCs), obtained at new diagnosis, from a patient treated with antithyroid drugs. The V and J genes are TRBV15 and TRBJ1-1; TRBD1 might be the D (5 bases). This TCR was sampled from a woman between 18 and 30 years old with Graves disease. CDR3 coding DNA: TGTGCCACCAGAGAGGGGACGAACACTGAAGCTTTCTTT. Its translation: CATREGTNTEAFF.